These 20 T cell receptor beta chains were all obtained from the same sample, sequenced in a study of T-cell memory formation after mild COVID-19. One entry per CDR3 protein results from TCRdb running MiXCR on the 5' RACE reads. The table includes approximately 250,000 distinct CDR3 sequences, about a sixth detected once. Sequencing was done on a sample of PBMCs or a T cell subset sorted from them (not recorded which). The source is a man younger than 30 who had mild COVID-19 (a few samples of this study predate the infection). Cell type and time point are not known.

This clonotype was counted ten times or more. The chain joins TRBV5-6 to TRBJ2-1, with a tentative D call TRBD1 (6 bases). The CDR3 sequence is 15 residues long. Germline V gene lookup returns CDR1 SGHDT and CDR2 YYEEEE. The V end lost 2 bases, the J end lost 9 bases, and 18 bases lay between the germline ends. CDR3 sequence reads: CASSFIDRISAEQFF. CDR3 bases: TGTGCCAGCAGCTTCATCGACAGGATCTCCGCTGAGCAGTTCTTC.

This clonotype turned up a few times. The rearrangement joins TRBV29-1 to TRBJ1-1; D is uncertain. V gave up 7 bases and J gave up 2 bases, with 5 bases separating them. CDR1 is SQVTM and CDR2 is ANQGSEA in the germline V gene. The CDR3 sequence is 10 residues long. CDR3 DNA sequence: TGCAGCGGAAGTAACACTGAAGCTTTCTTT. Its translation is CSGSNTEAFF.

The chain has TRBV7-9 and TRBJ2-2; D is perhaps TRBD1 or TRBD2 (5 bases each). The CDR3 totals 16 residues. In germline, CDR1 is SEHNR, CDR2 FQNEAQ (reference sequence). The germline V and J ends were trimmed by 6 bases and 2 bases, with 16 bases remaining between them. CDR3 sequence (DNA): TGTGCCAGCAGACACCCGGGGCATGGAAACACCGGGGAGCTGTTTTTT. Its translation is CASRHPGHGNTGELFF.

This clonotype was seen a handful of times. This may be a read error, as it is one base from a much larger clone. V is TRBV3-1 and J is TRBJ2-3; D call uncertain. Germline V lookup: CDR1 LGHDT, CDR2 YNNKEL (reference sequence). V was pared by 7 bases and J by 0 bases, with 5 bases between. This CDR3 contains 12 residues. CDR3 nucleotide sequence: TGTGCCAGCACCTCTAGCACAGATACGCAGTATTTT. Translated, it gives CASTSSTDTQYF.

The V call is TRBV6-6, the J call TRBJ1-1, with a possible D match to TRBD1 (6 bases). The germline gives CDR1 MNHNY, CDR2 SVGAGI (reference sequence). V lost 5 bases, J lost 5 bases, and 18 bases lay in between. The CDR3 is 15 residues long. The CDR3 spells CASSRGAERSTEAFF. CDR3 nucleotide sequence: TGTGCCAGCAGTCGGGGGGCAGAGAGATCAACTGAAGCTTTCTTT.

The rearrangement uses TRBV24-1 and TRBJ1-1; D gene ambiguous. Germline V gene sequence: CDR1 KGHDR, CDR2 SFDVKD. This CDR3 contains 15 residues. V lost 3 bases, J lost 5 bases, and 15 bases lay in between. CDR3 amino acids: CATSDGEGRETEAFF. CDR3 nucleotide sequence: TGTGCCACCAGTGATGGAGAGGGTCGAGAGACTGAAGCTTTCTTT.

This clonotype appeared once. This chain connects TRBV14 to TRBJ2-5; D is possibly TRBD1 or TRBD2 (5 bases each). CDR1 is SGHDN and CDR2 is FVKESK in the germline V gene. The V gene lost 2 bases and the J gene lost 1 base, with 8 bases spanning the gap. The CDR3 consists of 14 residues. The CDR3 sequence is CASSQLGAQETQYF. Written as DNA, the CDR3 is TGTGCCAGCAGCCAACTCGGGGCCCAAGAGACCCAGTACTTC. Supplemented by reference TRBV14 and TRBJ2-5, the full variable domain reads EAGVTQFPSHSVIEKGQTVTLRCDPISGHDNLYWYRRVMGKEIKFLLHFVKESKQDESGMPNNRFLAERTGGTYSTLKVQPAELEDSGVYFCASSQLGAQETQYFGPGTRLLVL.

The rearrangement uses TRBV7-2 and TRBJ1-2; maybe TRBD1 (6 bases). The CDR3 totals 17 residues. Germline assignment: CDR1 SGHTA and CDR2 FQGNSA. V gave up 3 bases and J gave up 7 bases, with 24 bases separating them. The CDR3 protein is CASSFQAPATGYGGYTF. The CDR3 nucleotides are TGTGCCAGCAGCTTCCAAGCCCCGGCGACAGGATACGGTGGCTACACCTTC.

This clonotype was seen a handful of times. This chain links TRBV20-1 with TRBJ2-7, with 9 positions matching TRBD1. The V segment lost 6 bases and the J segment 2 bases; nucleotides outside the gene matches: 8. Looked up from germline, CDR1 is DFQATT and CDR2 is SNEGSKA (reference sequence). The CDR3 is 14 residues long. The CDR3, as DNA: TGCAGTGCAGCCGACAGGGGGGAAGCCTACGAGCAGTACTTC. Encoded protein: CSAADRGEAYEQYF.

There are a few counts of this clonotype. This chain joins TRBV24-1 and TRBJ2-2; D is perhaps TRBD1 (6 bases). CDR3 length: 14 amino acids. Per germline, CDR1 KGHDR and CDR2 SFDVKD. Trimming took 7 bases from V and 2 from J, leaving 10 bases between them. CDR3 sequence (DNA): TGTGCCACCAGAGGACAGAGAAACACCGGGGAGCTGTTTTTT. The encoded protein is CATRGQRNTGELFF.

This clonotype has just a few counts. The CDR3 DNA sequence: TGCGCCAGCAGCTTGGACCCCGGGGGTCAGCAGTACGTC. Its translation is CASSLDPGGQQYV. This sequence joins TRBV5-1 and TRBJ2-7, with D possibly TRBD2 on 6 matching bases. CDR1 and CDR2 from the germline V gene are SGHRS and YFSETQ. CDR3 size: 13 residues. Trimming stripped 0 bases from V and 8 bases from J, with 12 bases between.

This clonotype has a handful of counts. V is TRBV7-9 and J is TRBJ1-1; D is ambiguous. The CDR3 length is 13 residues. The germline V gene encodes CDR1 SEHNR and CDR2 FQNEAQ (reference sequence). V was cut by 5 bases and J by 1 base, with 8 bases left in between. The CDR3 here is CASSQTANTEAFF. CDR3 coding DNA: TGTGCCAGCAGCCAAACAGCGAACACTGAAGCTTTCTTT.

The chain employs TRBV3-1 and TRBJ2-2; a possible D gene is TRBD1 (7 bases). This CDR3 has 15 residues. Germline V gene sequence: CDR1 LGHDT, CDR2 YNNKEL (reference sequence). V was shortened by 5 bases and J by 5 bases, with 15 bases between the two germline ends. The CDR3 reads CASSYHAGGTGELFF. As DNA, the CDR3 is TGTGCCAGCAGCTACCATGCAGGGGGGACCGGGGAGCTGTTTTTT.

This clonotype has just a few counts. The chain recombines TRBV6-5 with TRBJ1-4; the match to TRBD1 covers 8 bases. The CDR3 totals 14 residues. With 1 base clipped from V and 7 bases from J, the junction kept 2 bases outside the gene matches. Germline CDR1 reads MNHEY; CDR2 reads SVGAGI. This CDR3 is CASSYFQGAEKLFF. CDR3 nucleotide sequence: TGTGCCAGCAGTTACTTTCAGGGGGCTGAAAAACTGTTTTTT.

This clonotype was recorded a few times. V gene TRBV4-2 combines with J gene TRBJ1-3; D perhaps matches TRBD1 (5 bases). The CDR3 runs 15 residues. V lost 1 base and J lost 0, with 7 bases in between. Germline V gene sequence: CDR1 LGHNA, CDR2 YNFKEQ. The CDR3 coding sequence is TGTGCCAGCAGCCAAGTTGGGACCTCTGGAAACACCATATATTTT. Translating gives CASSQVGTSGNTIYF.

The V gene is TRBV4-1, the J gene TRBJ2-4; 9 bases match TRBD2. Germline V gene data show CDR1 as MGHRA and CDR2 as YSYEKL. This CDR3 has 16 amino acids. Trimming took 3 bases from V and 2 from J; bases not matched to a gene: 5. The CDR3 loop is CASSQVAGVSKNIQYF. Here the CDR3 DNA reads TGCGCCAGCAGCCAGGTAGCGGGGGTCTCCAAAAACATTCAGTACTTC.

This clonotype was counted between two and nine times. V gene TRBV20-1 combines with J gene TRBJ2-7; the D gene is possibly TRBD2 (6 bases). CDR1 and CDR2 from the germline V gene are DFQATT and SNEGSKA (reference sequence). This CDR3 is 13 amino acids long. V shed 0 bases and J shed 7 bases, with 13 bases lying between them. CDR3 in DNA: TGCAGTGCTAGAGATTATGGGACTGGGGAGCAGTACGTC. It translates to CSARDYGTGEQYV.

In its sample, this clonotype was seen a few times. V is TRBV20-1 and J is TRBJ2-1; 9 nucleotides line up with TRBD1. This CDR3 is built from 16 residues. Per the germline V gene, CDR1 is DFQATT and CDR2 is SNEGSKA (reference sequence). J gave up 8 bases and V 5 bases, and 16 bases lay outside the gene matches. The CDR3 nucleotides read TGCAGTGCTCCTACCGGGACAGGGCCTTTCATTGATGAGCAGTTCTTC. Its protein product is CSAPTGTGPFIDEQFF.

Here the CDR3 reads CASSQDTGKNTEAFF. In DNA form, the CDR3 reads TGTGCCAGCAGCCAAGATACGGGGAAGAACACTGAAGCTTTCTTT. This rearrangement joins TRBV3-2 to TRBJ1-1. TRBV3-2 is a pseudogene locus. This CDR3 is built from 15 residues.

This clonotype was counted many times. The J gene is TRBJ2-7, the V gene TRBV28, with 13 bases lining up with TRBD2. This CDR3 region has 16 residues. The V and J ends lost 5 bases and 9 bases, in that order; junction bases with no gene match: 13. The germline V gene has CDR1 MDHEN and CDR2 SYDVKM. The CDR3 sequence: CASSPSGTSGVRGQYV. Written as DNA, the CDR3 is TGTGCCAGCAGTCCCAGTGGGACTAGCGGGGTACGAGGGCAGTACGTC.